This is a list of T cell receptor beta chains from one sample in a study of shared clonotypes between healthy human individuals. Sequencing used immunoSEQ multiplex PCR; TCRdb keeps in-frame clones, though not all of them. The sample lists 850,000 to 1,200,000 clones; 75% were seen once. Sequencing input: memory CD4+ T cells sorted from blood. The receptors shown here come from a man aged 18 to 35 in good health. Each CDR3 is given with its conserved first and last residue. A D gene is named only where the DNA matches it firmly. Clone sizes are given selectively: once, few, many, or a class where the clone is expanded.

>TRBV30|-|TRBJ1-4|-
TGTGCCTGGACACCAGGGAGCGAAAAACTGTTTTTT
CAWTPGSEKLFF
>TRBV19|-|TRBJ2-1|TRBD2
TGTGCCAGTAGTATGACTAGCGGGAGTTACAATGAGCAGTTCTTC
CASSMTSGSYNEQFF
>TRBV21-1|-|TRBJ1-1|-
TGTGCCAGAAACCGACCGGGACGGTTGATAAACACTGAAGCTTTCTTT
CARNRPGRLINTEAFF
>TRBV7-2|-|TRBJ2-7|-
TGTGCCAGCAGCTTAAGCGGCCTTACCCCCTACGAGCAGTACTTC
CASSLSGLTPYEQYF
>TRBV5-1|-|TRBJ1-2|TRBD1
TGCGCCAGCAGCTTGACGGGACAGGGTAATGGCTACACCTTC
CASSLTGQGNGYTF
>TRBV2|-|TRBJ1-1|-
TGTGCCAGCAGGGGAGGTTCGGGGGGCTTAGAGAGAGCTTTCTTT
CASRGGSGGLERAFF
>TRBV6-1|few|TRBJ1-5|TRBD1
TGTGCCAGCGGGACAGGGGGCGGTCAGCCCCAGCATTTT
CASGTGGGQPQHF
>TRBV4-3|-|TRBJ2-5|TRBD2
TGCGCCAGCAGCCAAGATTGGAGGGAGGGCCGAGAGACCCAGTACTTC
CASSQDWREGRETQYF
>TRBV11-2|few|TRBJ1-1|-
TGTGCCAGCAGCTCCCGAACAGGGACCTTTACCCAGAACACTGAAGCTTTCTTT
CASSSRTGTFTQNTEAFF
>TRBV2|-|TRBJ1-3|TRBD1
TGTGCCAGCATCCGACAGGGTAATGAAAACACCATATATTTT
CASIRQGNENTIYF
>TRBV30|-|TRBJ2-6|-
TGTGCCTGGAGTGTACGTGGTCGTGGCTCTGGGGCCAACGTCCTGACTTTC
CAWSVRGRGSGANVLTF
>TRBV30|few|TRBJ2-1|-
TGTGCCTGGAGGTGGGCGGGAAGGTTCAATGAGCAGTTCTTC
CAWRWAGRFNEQFF
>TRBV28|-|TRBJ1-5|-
TGTGCCAGCAGTTTAGATACGGGCAAGTATCAGCCCCAGCATTTT
CASSLDTGKYQPQHF
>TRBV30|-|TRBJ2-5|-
TGTGCCTGGAGCCCAGGGGTGCAAGAGACCCAGTACTTC
CAWSPGVQETQYF
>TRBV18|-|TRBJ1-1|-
TGTGCCAGCTCACCGTCTTCAGGGAACACTGAAGCTTTCTTT
CASSPSSGNTEAFF
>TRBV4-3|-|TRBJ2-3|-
TGCGCCAGCAGCCAAGTCCTGGGCGATACAGATACGCAGTATTTT
CASSQVLGDTDTQYF
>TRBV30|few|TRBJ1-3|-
TGTGCCTGGAGCGGGGGCCTCTCTGGAAACACCATATATTTT
CAWSGGLSGNTIYF
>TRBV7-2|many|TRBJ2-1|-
TGTGCCAGCAGCTTACGTCCCAGGACTATTGACAATGAGCAGTTCTTC
CASSLRPRTIDNEQFF
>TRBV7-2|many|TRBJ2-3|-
TGTGCCAGCAGCTTCGGGGCTAGCACAGATACGCAGTATTTT
CASSFGASTDTQYF
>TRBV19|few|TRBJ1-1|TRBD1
TGTGCCAGTAGTAGAGGACAGGGGGCGACGAACACTGAAGCTTTCTTT
CASSRGQGATNTEAFF
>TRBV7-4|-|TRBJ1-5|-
TGTGCCAGCAGCCTACCCGGGGATAGCAATCAGCCCCAGCATTTT
CASSLPGDSNQPQHF
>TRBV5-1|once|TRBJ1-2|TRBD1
TGCGCCAGCAGCAACGCCGGGACAGGGGCCCTCTATGGCTACACCTTC
CASSNAGTGALYGYTF
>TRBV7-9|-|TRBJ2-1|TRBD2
TGTGCCAGCAGCCCGCTCCAACTAGCGGGGGTTTACAATGAGCAGTTCTTC
CASSPLQLAGVYNEQFF
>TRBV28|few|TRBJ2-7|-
TGTGCCAGCAGTTTACCCTCTCCGGGGGAGCAGTACTTC
CASSLPSPGEQYF
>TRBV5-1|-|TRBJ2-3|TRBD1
TGCGCCAGCAGCCTGAAGGGTGGACAGGGGACAGATACGCAGTATTTT
CASSLKGGQGTDTQYF
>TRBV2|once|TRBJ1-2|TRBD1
TGTGCCAGCAGAGCGACAGGGGAGAGCTACACCTTC
CASRATGESYTF
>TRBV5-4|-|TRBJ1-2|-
TGTGCCAGCAGCTCCCGTTTGGGGGACAACTATGGCTACACCTTC
CASSSRLGDNYGYTF
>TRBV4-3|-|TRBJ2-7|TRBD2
TGCGCCAGCAGCCAAGTCCACCTACCGGGACTAGACTACGAGCAGTACTTC
CASSQVHLPGLDYEQYF
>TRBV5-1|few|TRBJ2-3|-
TGCGCCACCACGACTAGTCGTCTCACAGATACGCAGTATTTT
CATTTSRLTDTQYF
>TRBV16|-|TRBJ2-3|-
TGTGCCAGCAGCCAATCATCATCAGGGGCAGATACGCAGTATTTT
CASSQSSSGADTQYF
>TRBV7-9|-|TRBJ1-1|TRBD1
TGTGCCAGCAGCCCGGGACAGGGGGCGGGCACTGAAGCTTTCTTT
CASSPGQGAGTEAFF
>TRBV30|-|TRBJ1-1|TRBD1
TGTGCCTGTTCACAGGGGGCGACTATGAAAGCTTTCTTT
CACSQGATMKAFF
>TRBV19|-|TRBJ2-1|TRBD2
TGTGCCAGTCGCGGGAGAGCCTCCTACAATGAGCAGTTCTTC
CASRGRASYNEQFF
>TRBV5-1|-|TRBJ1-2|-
TGCGCCAGCAGCCTGGACGGTAACTATGGCTACACCTTC
CASSLDGNYGYTF
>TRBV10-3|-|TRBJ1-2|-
TGTGCCATCAGTGAGGATCGGGGGGCCGCTGGCTACACCTTC
CAISEDRGAAGYTF
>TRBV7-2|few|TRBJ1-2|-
TGTGCCAGCAGCTCGACGACGGATCCTTCGCGCTCCACCTTC
CASSSTTDPSRSTF
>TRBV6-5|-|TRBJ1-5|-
TGTGCCAGCAGTTCCTCCTCGGGGGGGCGAGGACAGCCCCAGCATTTT
CASSSSSGGRGQPQHF
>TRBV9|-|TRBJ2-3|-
TGTGCCAGCAGCGTATCTGGGACCAGGAACACAGATACGCAGTATTTT
CASSVSGTRNTDTQYF
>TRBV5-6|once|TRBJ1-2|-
TGTGCCAGCGGCCGCGGGGGGGCGCGCGGCTACACCTTC
CASGRGGARGYTF
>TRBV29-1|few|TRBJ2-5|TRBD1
TGCAGCGCCCTTGGGACAGGGAAAGAGACCCAGTACTTC
CSALGTGKETQYF
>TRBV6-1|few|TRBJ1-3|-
TGTGCCAGCACTCAGGTCCTCTCTGGAAACACCATATATTTT
CASTQVLSGNTIYF
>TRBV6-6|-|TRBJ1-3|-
TGTGCCAGCAAGGACGAAGGAATTAGCTCTGGAAACACCATATATTTT
CASKDEGISSGNTIYF
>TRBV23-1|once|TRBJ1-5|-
TGCGCCAGCAGTCAAAAGCATGGCAGAACCAGCAATCAGCCCCAGCATTTT
CASSQKHGRTSNQPQHF
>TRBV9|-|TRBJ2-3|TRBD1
TGTGCCAGCAGCGTGACAGGGGGTACCACGACCGATAGCACAGATACGCAGTATTTT
CASSVTGGTTTDSTDTQYF
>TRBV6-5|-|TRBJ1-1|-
TGTGCCAGCAGCGAAACCTACCGGACTGAAGCTTTCTTT
CASSETYRTEAFF
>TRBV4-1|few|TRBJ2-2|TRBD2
TGCGCCAGCAGCCAAGGATTTAGCGGGGACGGCGGGGAGCTGTTTTTT
CASSQGFSGDGGELFF
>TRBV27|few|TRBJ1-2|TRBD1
TGTGCCAGCAGTTTTCAGGGGGCAAGGGGCTACACCTTC
CASSFQGARGYTF
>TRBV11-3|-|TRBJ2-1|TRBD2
TGTGCCAGCAGCCGGAGACTAGCGGGGGGGTCCGATGGAGAGCAGTTCTTC
CASSRRLAGGSDGEQFF
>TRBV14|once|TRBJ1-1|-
TGTGCCAGCAGCCGGGGGGAGTTTGGCACTGAAGCTTTCTTT
CASSRGEFGTEAFF
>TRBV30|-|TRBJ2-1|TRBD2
TGTGCCTGGGGCCGACTAGCCCAGGACCATGAGCAGTTCTTC
CAWGRLAQDHEQFF
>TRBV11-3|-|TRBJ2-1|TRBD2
TGTGCCAGCAGCTTAGGGCGGGAGGGGGCGCCGGGTGAGCAGTTCTTC
CASSLGREGAPGEQFF
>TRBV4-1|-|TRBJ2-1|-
TGCGCCAGCAGCCAAGCGGGCCTAAGGGCCTACAATGAGCAGTTCTTC
CASSQAGLRAYNEQFF
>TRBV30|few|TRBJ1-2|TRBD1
TGTGCCTGGGTACCGGGACAGGCTGGCTACACCTTC
CAWVPGQAGYTF
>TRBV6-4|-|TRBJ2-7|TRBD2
TGTGCCAGCAGGTTCTACCTAGCGGGAGGTACACGATGCGAGCAGTACTTC
CASRFYLAGGTRCEQYF
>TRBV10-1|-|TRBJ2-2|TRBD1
TGCGCCAGCAGTGAGTCGCAGGGGGCTAGCGGGGAGCTGTTTTTT
CASSESQGASGELFF
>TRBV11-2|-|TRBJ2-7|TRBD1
TGTGCCAGCAGCCCCCGGACAGGGGGGGTCGAGCAGTACTTC
CASSPRTGGVEQYF
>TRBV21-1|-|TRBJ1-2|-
TGTGCCAGCACAAGGACTCCCCCGGGACAAATCAACTATGGCTACACCTTC
CASTRTPPGQINYGYTF